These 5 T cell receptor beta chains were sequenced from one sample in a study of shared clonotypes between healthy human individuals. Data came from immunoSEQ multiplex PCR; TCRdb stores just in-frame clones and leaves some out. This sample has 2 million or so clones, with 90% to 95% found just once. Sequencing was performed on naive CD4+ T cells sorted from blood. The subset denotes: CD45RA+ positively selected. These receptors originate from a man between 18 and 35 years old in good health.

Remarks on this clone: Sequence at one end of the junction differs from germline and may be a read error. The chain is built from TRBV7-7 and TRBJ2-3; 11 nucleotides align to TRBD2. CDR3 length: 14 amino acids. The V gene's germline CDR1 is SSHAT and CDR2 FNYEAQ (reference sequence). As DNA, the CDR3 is TGTGCTAGCAGCTTCGGGACTAGCGGAGATACGCAGTATTTT. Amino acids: CASSFGTSGDTQYF.

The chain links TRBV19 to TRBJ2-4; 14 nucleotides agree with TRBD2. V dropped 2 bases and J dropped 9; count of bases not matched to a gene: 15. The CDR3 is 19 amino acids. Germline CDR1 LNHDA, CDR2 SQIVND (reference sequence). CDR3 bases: TGTGCCAGTAGTATAACTCAGGGACCGGGACTAGCGGGAGTGCGCATTCAGTACTTC. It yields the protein CASSITQGPGLAGVRIQYF.

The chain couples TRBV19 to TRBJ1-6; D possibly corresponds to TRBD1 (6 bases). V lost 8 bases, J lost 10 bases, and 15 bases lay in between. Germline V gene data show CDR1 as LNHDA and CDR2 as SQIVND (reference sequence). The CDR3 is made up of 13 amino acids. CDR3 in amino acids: CASAGDSGSPLHF. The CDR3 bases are TGTGCCAGTGCAGGGGACTCGGGATCACCCCTCCACTTT.

CDR3 loop: CAIATIDGNTEAFF. CDR3 nucleotide sequence: TGTGCCATTGCAACAATCGACGGGAACACTGAAGCTTTCTTT. The gene calls are TRBV10-3 and TRBJ1-1; D ambiguous. CDR1 is ENHRY, CDR2 SYGVKD, per germline. CDR3 length: 14 residues. V lost 9 bases and J 1 base, leaving 15 bases between the germline ends.

CDR3 region: CASSFSADRRYEQYF. CDR3 DNA: TGTGCCAGCAGCTTTAGTGCGGACAGAAGGTACGAGCAGTACTTC. V is TRBV11-2 and J is TRBJ2-7, with D tentatively TRBD1 (6 bases). Trimming stripped 3 bases from V and 4 bases from J, with 16 bases between. The CDR3 extends over 15 amino acids. Germline V gene sequence: CDR1 SGHAT, CDR2 FQNNGV.